This T cell receptor beta chain was recorded in a study of early T cells in non-severe SARS-CoV-2 infection. Study-wide background: The authors sequenced bulk RNA from unsorted whole blood, leaving chains unpaired.

Individual cDNA molecules were tagged with unique molecular identifiers. TCRdb redid the calling of the 5' RACE reads with MiXCR, one entry per CDR3 protein. The table shows tens of thousands of distinct CDR3 sequences, with around 15% occurring only once. Trimming took off 2 bases at V and 8 bases at J, with 15 bases between the two ends. Germline V gives CDR1 MDHEN, CDR2 SYDVKM. The CDR3 contains 14 residues. Sequencing used whole blood. This chain uses TRBV28 with TRBJ1-2, with no clear D. The source of this sequence is an adult who was a healthcare worker with PCR-confirmed SARS-CoV-2 infection or an uninfected control (not recorded which). This chain's CDR3 is CASSLTARAKGYTF. DNA of the CDR3: TGTGCCAGCAGTTTAACAGCGCGAGCCAAAGGCTACACCTTC.